The 23 T cell receptor beta chains given below trace back to one sample, sequenced in a study of T-cell memory formation after mild COVID-19. TCRdb recomputed calls from the 5' RACE reads with MiXCR, one row per CDR3 protein. The sample holds approximately 250,000 distinct CDR3 sequences, about a sixth seen once. The source material was PBMCs or a T cell subset sorted from them (not recorded which). These receptor sequences come from a man between 18 and 29 years old who had mild COVID-19 (a few samples of this study predate the infection). Cell type and time point are not known.

The J gene is TRBJ1-4, the V gene TRBV6-1; D call uncertain. The germline V and J ends were trimmed by 8 bases and 1 base, with 8 bases remaining between them. This CDR3 contains 13 residues. CDR1 MNHNS and CDR2 SASEGT come from the germline V gene. The CDR3 sequence is CASAPRTNEKLFF. In DNA, the CDR3 is TGTGCCAGCGCACCAAGAACTAATGAAAAACTGTTTTTT.

This clonotype was seen a handful of times. This chain uses TRBV5-6 with TRBJ2-3; no definite D call. The CDR3 has 17 residues. The ends were cut back, 1 base at V and 0 bases at J, with 15 bases in the middle. Germline CDR1 and CDR2: SGHDT and YYEEEE. The CDR3 nucleotides read TGTGCCAGCAGCTTGAGCGTGAGCCAGATTAGCACAGATACGCAGTATTTT. Encoded protein: CASSLSVSQISTDTQYF.

This clonotype is classed as medium-sized (0.01 to 0.1%). The chain recombines TRBV5-1 with TRBJ2-2; TRBD1 agrees at 9 bases. The V and J ends lost 2 bases and 8 bases, in that order; junction bases with no gene match: 7. Germline CDR1 reads SGHRS; CDR2 reads YFSETQ. The CDR3 extends over 15 amino acids. The CDR3, as DNA: TGCGCCAGCAGCTTCCGGACAGGGGCGACTGGGGAGCTGTTTTTT. Its translation: CASSFRTGATGELFF.

This clonotype has ten or more counts. J is TRBJ1-1 and V is TRBV4-3; 7 nucleotides align to TRBD1. The CDR3 runs to 17 residues. Germline lookup yields CDR1 LGHNA and CDR2 YSLEER. V lost 2 bases, J lost 9 bases, and 18 bases stayed unmatched. The CDR3 DNA sequence: TGCGCCAGCAGCCAAAGAGGGACGGTGCGGCAGGGGGAAAAAGCTTTCTTT. Its translation: CASSQRGTVRQGEKAFF.

This clonotype showed up just once. The chain has TRBV28 and TRBJ1-1, with no clear D. V dropped 5 bases and J dropped 5 bases, with 12 bases sitting between them. CDR1 and CDR2 (germline): MDHEN, SYDVKM. The CDR3 extends over 13 amino acids. This CDR3 reads CASSPTSVTEAFF. CDR3 DNA sequence: TGTGCCAGCAGTCCCACCTCGGTGACTGAAGCTTTCTTT.

This clonotype was recorded a few times. The gene calls are TRBV4-3 and TRBJ1-3; possibly TRBD1 for D (5 bases). There are 14 residues in the CDR3. CDR1 is LGHNA, CDR2 YSLEER, per germline. Trimming stripped 0 bases from V and 9 bases from J, with 12 bases between. CDR3 region: CASSQDRLGATIYF. The CDR3 nucleotides are TGCGCCAGCAGCCAAGATAGGCTCGGGGCCACCATATATTTT.

This clonotype was detected only a few times. V is TRBV7-9 and J is TRBJ2-7, with no clear D. Trimming took 5 bases from V and 5 from J, leaving 7 bases between them. Germline CDR1 SEHNR, CDR2 FQNEAQ (reference sequence). This CDR3 spans 11 amino acids. This CDR3 is CASSLLNEQYF. DNA of the CDR3: TGTGCCAGCAGCCTCCTCAACGAGCAGTACTTC.

The gene calls are TRBV5-1 and TRBJ2-7; D gene uncertain. Trimming took 4 bases from V and 3 from J, leaving 20 bases between them. Germline V gene lookup returns CDR1 SGHRS and CDR2 YFSETQ. The CDR3 runs to 16 residues. DNA of the CDR3: TGCGCCAGCAGCGACACGGTCAGCTTATTTGGCTACGAGCAGTACTTC. This sequence encodes CASSDTVSLFGYEQYF. Supplemented by reference TRBV5-1 and TRBJ2-7, the full variable domain reads KAGVTQTPRYLIKTRGQQVTLSCSPISGHRSVSWYQQTPGQGLQFLFEYFSETQRNKGNFPGRFSGRQFSNSRSEMNVSTLELGDSALYLCASSDTVSLFGYEQYFGPGTRLTVT.

This chain joins TRBV7-9 and TRBJ1-6; a weak D match, TRBD1 (5 bases). CDR3 size: 16 residues. V shed 4 bases and J shed 14 bases, with 24 bases lying between them. The germline V gene encodes CDR1 SEHNR and CDR2 FQNEAQ (reference sequence). The DNA of the CDR3 is TGTGCCAGCAGCTGGATCCTTCGGGAGGGGAGTGCGGCCCTCCACTTT. Its translation: CASSWILREGSAALHF.

The J gene is TRBJ1-1, the V gene TRBV7-9; weak D call: TRBD1 (6 bases). The V gene's germline CDR1 is SEHNR and CDR2 FQNEAQ (reference sequence). The ends were cut back, 5 bases at V and 5 bases at J, with 9 bases in the middle. The CDR3 consists of 12 residues. CDR3 bases: TGTGCCAGCAGCCAGGGGTGGACTGAAGCTTTCTTT. Its translation is CASSQGWTEAFF.

This clonotype has only a few counts. The rearrangement links TRBV12-3 or TRBV12-4 to TRBJ1-5; 12 bases are a match to TRBD1. The CDR3 runs to 15 residues. Trimming at V came to 6 bases and at J to 6 bases, leaving 6 bases not matched to a gene. CDR3 bases: TGTGCCAGCAGAAGGGGACAGGGGGCGACTCAGCCCCAGCATTTT. It translates to CASRRGQGATQPQHF.

This clonotype occurred many times. V and J are TRBV7-2 and TRBJ1-1; 8 nucleotides agree with TRBD1. This CDR3 has 19 residues. The ends lost 1 base at V and 4 bases at J; junction bases unmatched: 17. Germline V gene data show CDR1 as SGHTA and CDR2 as FQGNSA. CDR3 nucleotide sequence: TGTGCCAGCAGCTTAGTATTTCGTCAGGGGGCCACGGCAGTCACTGAAGCTTTCTTT. Translated, it gives CASSLVFRQGATAVTEAFF. Filled out from reference TRBV7-2 and TRBJ1-1, the complete variable domain reads GAGVSQSPSNKVTEKGKDVELRCDPISGHTALYWYRQSLGQGLEFLIYFQGNSAPDKSGLPSDRFSAERTGGSVSTLTIQRTQQEDSAVYLCASSLVFRQGATAVTEAFFGQGTRLTVV.

V usage is TRBV30 and J usage is TRBJ2-5, with D perhaps matching TRBD2 (7 bases). This CDR3 region has 13 residues. Germline V gene lookup returns CDR1 GTSNPN and CDR2 SVGIG (reference sequence). Trimming stripped 8 bases from V and 4 bases from J, with 17 bases between. The CDR3 sequence: CAREGGTGETQYF. The CDR3 DNA is TGTGCCCGCGAGGGGGGGACCGGAGAGACCCAGTACTTC.

This clonotype came up a few times. The V call is TRBV28, the J call TRBJ2-7, with a weak D call TRBD2 (6 bases). V shed 6 bases and J shed 0 bases, with 9 bases lying between them. CDR3 length equals 13 residues. CDR1 MDHEN and CDR2 SYDVKM come from the germline V gene. The CDR3 here is CASREGISYEQYV. For the CDR3, the DNA is TGTGCCAGCAGGGAGGGCATCTCCTACGAGCAGTACGTC.

V gene TRBV6-6 combines with J gene TRBJ2-7; D gene ambiguous. The germline CDR1 and CDR2 sequences are MNHNY and SVGAGI (reference sequence). The V end lost 6 bases, the J end lost 2 bases, and 11 bases lay between the germline ends. The CDR3 runs 13 residues. The CDR3 DNA follows: TGTGCCAGCAGGCTAGACGAAACCTACGAGCAGTACGTC. Its translation is CASRLDETYEQYV.

This clonotype has a handful of counts. The CDR3 coding sequence is TGTGCCAGCAGTGAGGACAACTGGAAAGAGACCCAGTACTTC. As protein: CASSEDNWKETQYF. The chain uses TRBV6-1 and TRBJ2-5; tentative D call: TRBD1 (5 bases). Germline CDR1 reads MNHNS; CDR2 reads SASEGT. There are 14 residues in the CDR3. The ends were cut back, 3 bases at V and 3 bases at J, with 11 bases in the middle.

The rearrangement links TRBV6-1 to TRBJ1-4; D is unclear. The CDR3 extends over 14 amino acids. CDR1 and CDR2 from the germline V gene are MNHNS and SASEGT. Trimming pared 7 bases from V and 4 bases from J, leaving 13 bases between. The CDR3 nucleotides are TGTGCCAGCACTCCGGCGCCGGGTAATGAAAAACTGTTTTTT. Protein product: CASTPAPGNEKLFF.

V and J are TRBV6-2 or TRBV6-3 and TRBJ1-6, with a possible D match to TRBD1 (6 bases). Trimming removed 8 bases at V and 11 bases at J, with 19 bases between. The CDR3 is made up of 14 amino acids. Germline CDR1 reads MNHEY; CDR2 reads SVGEGT. The CDR3 sequence is CASGKIQGLAPLHF. CDR3 DNA sequence: TGTGCCAGCGGAAAAATACAGGGATTGGCACCCCTCCACTTT.

This clonotype was found a few times. The chain recombines TRBV5-1 with TRBJ1-5; D unresolved. V lost 1 base, J lost 1 base, and 12 bases lay in between. The germline CDR1 and CDR2 sequences are SGHRS and YFSETQ. This CDR3 region has 16 residues. In DNA form, the CDR3 reads TGCGCCAGCAGCTTGTTGGGGAGGAACAGCAATCAGCCCCAGCATTTT. Translating gives CASSLLGRNSNQPQHF.

The chain links TRBV6-5 to TRBJ2-6, with TRBD1 identical over 8 bases. Trimming removed 2 bases from V and 2 bases from J; junction bases left unmatched: 14. The germline gives CDR1 MNHEY, CDR2 SVGAGI. The CDR3 is 20 amino acids. CDR3 DNA sequence: TGTGCCAGCAGTTACGCATATTCAGGGGGCGTTTCACCTGGGGCCAACGTCCTGACTTTC. Translating it yields CASSYAYSGGVSPGANVLTF.

The V gene is TRBV4-2, the J gene TRBJ2-5, with 7 bases matching TRBD2. With 0 bases clipped from V and 5 bases from J, the junction kept 6 bases outside the gene matches. CDR1 LGHNA and CDR2 YNFKEQ come from the germline V gene. CDR3 length equals 15 residues. The CDR3, as DNA: TGTGCCAGCAGCCAAGATCCGGGGGAGGGTGAGACCCAGTACTTC. Translation gives CASSQDPGEGETQYF.

This clonotype was detected only a few times. V gene TRBV29-1 combines with J gene TRBJ1-2; 10 bases agree with TRBD1. The CDR3 runs 14 residues. The germline CDR1 and CDR2 sequences are SQVTM and ANQGSEA. J lost 0 bases, V lost 6 bases, and 4 bases had no gene match. CDR3 protein: CSVGTGVANYGYTF. The DNA for the CDR3 is TGCAGCGTCGGGACAGGGGTGGCTAACTATGGCTACACCTTC.

A few counts support this clonotype. This chain connects TRBV5-1 to TRBJ2-5; D assignment may be TRBD1 or TRBD2 (6 bases each). This CDR3 region has 14 residues. From germline, CDR1 is SGHRS and CDR2 YFSETQ. V shed 2 bases and J shed 4 bases, with 12 bases lying between them. The DNA for the CDR3 is TGCGCCAGCAGCTTAGGGGGGAATCGAGAGACCCAGTACTTC. Protein: CASSLGGNRETQYF.